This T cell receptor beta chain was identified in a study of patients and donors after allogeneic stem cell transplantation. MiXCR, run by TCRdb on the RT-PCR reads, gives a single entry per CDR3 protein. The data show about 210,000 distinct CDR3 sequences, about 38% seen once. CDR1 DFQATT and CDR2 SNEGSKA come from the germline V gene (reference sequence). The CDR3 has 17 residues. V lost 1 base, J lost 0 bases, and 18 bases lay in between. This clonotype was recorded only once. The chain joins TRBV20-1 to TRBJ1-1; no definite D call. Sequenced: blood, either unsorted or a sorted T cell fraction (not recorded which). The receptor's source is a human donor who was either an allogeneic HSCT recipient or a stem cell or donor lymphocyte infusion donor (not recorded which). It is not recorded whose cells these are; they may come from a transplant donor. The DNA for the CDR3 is TGCAGTGCTAGAGTGACGGATAAGAGACGTCTGAACACTGAAGCTTTCTTT. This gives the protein CSARVTDKRRLNTEAFF.